This T cell receptor (beta chain) stems from a study of T cells in Graves' hyperthyroidism and ophthalmopathy. RNA transcripts gave rise to amplified TCR beta CDR3 regions. HTBI primers were the set used in a first-round RT-PCR of the TCR CDR3. One entry per CDR3 protein, called by TCRdb with MiXCR from the multiplex PCR reads. The profile shows around 420,000 distinct CDR3 sequences, roughly 13% of them singletons. When ophthalmopathy did not progress within 18 months, Graves' hyperthyroidism was considered stable. The CDR3 runs to 11 residues. The ends were cut back, 8 bases at V and 5 bases at J, with 8 bases in the middle. Germline loops: CDR1 MDHEN, CDR2 SYDVKM. This clonotype appeared many times.

The rearrangement links TRBV28 to TRBJ2-3, with D unclear. This receptor was obtained from a woman under 30 with Graves' hyperthyroidism. Sequenced: blood. CDR3 coding DNA: TGTGCCAGCGTGGGCGGAGATACGCAGTATTTT. Its translation: CASVGGDTQYF.